These 31 T cell receptor beta chains came from one sample sequenced in a study of blood T cell repertoires in COVID-19. Generated by immunoSEQ multiplex PCR, the TCRdb table keeps only in-frame clones and is missing some. Of about 97,000 clones listed, around 86% are singletons. Material: peripheral blood. These receptor sequences come from a man in his forties or fifties with active or convalescent COVID-19.

This clone has a handful of counts. The chain links TRBV9 to TRBJ1-5; D remains unclear. V lost 4 bases and J lost 0, with 8 bases in between. CDR3 length: 14 residues. Germline CDR1 and CDR2: SGDLS and YYNGEE. CDR3 coding DNA: TGTGCCAGCAGCCGGGGAGTTAGCAATCAGCCCCAGCATTTT. Amino acids: CASSRGVSNQPQHF.

The V and J genes are TRBV3-1 (or the pseudogene TRBV3-2) and TRBJ2-7; D is uncertain. Between the trimmed V and J ends, which lost 3 bases and 2 bases, there was a span of 11 bases. Per germline, CDR1 LGHDT and CDR2 YNNKEL (reference sequence). There are 14 residues in the CDR3. The CDR3 is CASSHGSGTYEQYV. CDR3 bases: TGTGCCAGCAGCCACGGTTCGGGTACCTACGAGCAGTACGTC.

CDR3 DNA: TGTGCCAGCAGTTTTCGTGACATACAAGAGACCCAGTACTTC. Residues: CASSFRDIQETQYF. The chain links TRBV2 to TRBJ2-5; D is ambiguous. Trimming took 5 bases from V and 2 from J, leaving 12 bases between them. The CDR3 loop spans 14 amino acids. Germline CDR1 reads SNHLY; CDR2 reads FYNNEI.

This rearrangement joins TRBV24-1 to TRBJ1-3; TRBD1 is a possible D gene (5 bases). CDR1 is KGHDR, CDR2 SFDVKD, per germline. This CDR3 contains 13 residues. Trimming pared 6 bases from V and 1 base from J, leaving 6 bases between. In DNA form, the CDR3 reads TGTGCCACCAGTCGGGGGTCTGGAAACACCATATATTTT. It encodes CATSRGSGNTIYF.

The gene calls are TRBV30 and TRBJ1-3; D might be TRBD1 (5 bases). There are 13 residues in the CDR3. Trimming left V 5 bases short and J 0 bases short, with 8 bases between. The V gene's germline CDR1 is GTSNPN and CDR2 SVGIG (reference sequence). CDR3 loop: CAWDTGSGNTIYF. The CDR3, as DNA: TGTGCCTGGGACACAGGCTCTGGAAACACCATATATTTT.

CDR3 nucleotide sequence: TGCGCCAGCAGCTTGCCCGGACAGTACAATGAGCAGTTCTTC. Protein product: CASSLPGQYNEQFF. V and J are TRBV5-1 and TRBJ2-1, with D possibly matching TRBD1 (6 bases). V gave up 1 base and J gave up 4 bases, with 9 bases separating them. Germline CDR1 SGHRS, CDR2 YFSETQ. The CDR3 consists of 14 residues.

This chain uses TRBV25-1 with TRBJ1-2, with D tentatively TRBD1 (6 bases). Germline V gene lookup returns CDR1 MGHDK and CDR2 SYGVNS. This CDR3 is built from 13 residues. The V gene lost 2 bases and the J gene lost 7 bases, with 11 bases spanning the gap. The CDR3 loop reads CASSEIGGGGYTF. Here the CDR3 DNA reads TGTGCCAGCAGTGAAATAGGGGGGGGTGGCTACACCTTC.

This clone has only a few counts. The J gene is TRBJ1-1, the V gene TRBV10-2; D uncertain. The germline V gene encodes CDR1 WSHSY and CDR2 SAAADI. The CDR3 extends over 12 amino acids. The germline V and J ends were trimmed by 8 bases and 6 bases, with 13 bases remaining between them. The chain's CDR3 is CASWRGVAEAFF. CDR3 nucleotide sequence: TGCGCCAGCTGGCGGGGAGTCGCTGAAGCTTTCTTT.

The chain combines TRBV3-1 (or the pseudogene TRBV3-2) with TRBJ2-3; 7 positions agree with TRBD2. From germline, CDR1 is LGHDT and CDR2 YNNKEL (reference sequence). J was trimmed by 0 bases and V by 5 bases; bases with no gene match: 5. The CDR3 has 15 amino acids. CDR3 DNA: TGTGCCAGCAGCTTAAGCGGGGCTAGCACAGATACGCAGTATTTT. It encodes CASSLSGASTDTQYF.

This clone has more than one count but fewer than ten. The chain uses TRBV7-2 and TRBJ2-1; 7 bases agree with TRBD2. This CDR3 spans 15 amino acids. Germline assignment: CDR1 SGHTA and CDR2 FQGNSA. J lost 7 bases, V lost 1 base, and 7 bases had no gene match. The CDR3 spells CASSLEGLSLNEQFF. The DNA for the CDR3 is TGTGCCAGCAGCTTAGAGGGACTATCCCTGAATGAGCAGTTCTTC.

CDR3 region: CASSHSRGLGVRNPTYTGELFF. CDR3 sequence (DNA): TGCGCCAGCAGCCATAGTCGTGGTTTAGGGGTCCGAAACCCGACCTACACCGGGGAGCTGTTTTTT. The V call is TRBV4-1, the J call TRBJ2-2; D possibly corresponds to TRBD1 (5 bases). The V gene's germline CDR1 is MGHRA and CDR2 YSYEKL. V lost 3 bases, J lost 3 bases, and 32 bases lay in between. This CDR3 is 22 amino acids long.

As for this clone: The same CDR3 is also encoded by other DNA sequences in this sample. J is TRBJ1-2 and V is TRBV18; D might be TRBD1 (5 bases). V gave up 3 bases and J gave up 2 bases, with 7 bases separating them. This CDR3 is built from 13 residues. Germline V gene lookup returns CDR1 KGHSH and CDR2 LQKENI. The CDR3 reads CASSPGGNYGYTF. The CDR3 DNA reads TGTGCCAGCTCACCGGGGGGGAACTATGGCTACACCTTC.

This clone was recorded once. The chain has TRBV28 and TRBJ1-2; D may be TRBD1 (6 bases). Deletions cut 5 bases from V and 6 bases from J, with 16 bases between. There are 14 residues in the CDR3. The V gene's germline CDR1 is MDHEN and CDR2 SYDVKM. The DNA for the CDR3 is TGTGCCAGCAGTAGGACAGTACCAGGCGATGGCTACACCTTC. Its protein is CASSRTVPGDGYTF.

The chain couples TRBV7-9 to TRBJ1-1, with TRBD1 matching over 10 bases. Germline CDR1 reads SEHNR; CDR2 reads FQNEAQ (reference sequence). V was pared by 1 base and J by 11 bases, with 4 bases of the junction left unmatched. The CDR3 consists of 13 residues. The CDR3 here is CASSLGEDRGAFF. In DNA, the CDR3 is TGTGCCAGCAGCTTAGGTGAGGACAGGGGGGCTTTCTTT.

V gene TRBV10-3 combines with J gene TRBJ2-5; TRBD2 matches at 9 bases. The trim removed 4 bases at V and 2 bases at J, leaving 2 bases unmatched. This CDR3 contains 14 residues. Germline CDR1 ENHRY, CDR2 SYGVKD. The CDR3 region is CAISATSGQETQYF. The CDR3 DNA is TGTGCCATCAGTGCCACTAGCGGGCAAGAGACCCAGTACTTC.

This rearrangement joins TRBV5-4 to TRBJ2-1, with 14 bases fitting TRBD2. V lost 3 bases and J lost 4; bases outside the gene matches: 3. Germline V gene data show CDR1 as SGHNT and CDR2 as YYREEE (reference sequence). CDR3 size: 16 residues. CDR3 loop: CASSSGTSGGYNEQFF. CDR3 in DNA: TGTGCCAGCAGCTCCGGGACTAGCGGGGGATACAATGAGCAGTTCTTC.

The rearrangement uses TRBV19 and TRBJ2-3; TRBD2 matches 9 bases. The V gene's germline CDR1 is LNHDA and CDR2 SQIVND (reference sequence). V trimming: 4 bases; J trimming: 3 bases; junction bases outside the gene matches: 5. This CDR3 has 15 residues. CDR3 DNA sequence: TGTGCCAGTAGTAAAGCGGGGGGTCTTACAGATACGCAGTATTTT. This translates into CASSKAGGLTDTQYF.

The J gene is TRBJ1-2, the V gene TRBV6-5; 8 nucleotides agree with TRBD1. V lost 6 bases to trimming and J lost 4 bases; unmatched junction nucleotides: 7. Germline V CDR1 and CDR2: MNHEY, SVGAGI. CDR3 length: 14 amino acids. The CDR3 spells CASRLQGGGYGYTF. The CDR3 region has the DNA TGTGCCAGCAGATTACAGGGGGGGGGCTATGGCTACACCTTC.

The gene calls are TRBV29-1 and TRBJ2-5; D unclear. Germline V gives CDR1 SQVTM, CDR2 ANQGSEA. The CDR3 runs 13 residues. Trimming pared 3 bases from V and 2 bases from J, leaving 10 bases between. As DNA, the CDR3 is TGCAGCGTTGATATGAGGCTTCAAGAGACCCAGTACTTC. It is translated as CSVDMRLQETQYF.

This clone was observed once. In nucleotides, the CDR3 is TGTGCCAGCTCACCTTCGCACTCAGGGGATTCACCCCTCCACTTT. Amino acids: CASSPSHSGDSPLHF. The chain has TRBV18 and TRBJ1-6, with D possibly matching TRBD1 (6 bases). The CDR3 has 15 amino acids. Germline loops: CDR1 KGHSH, CDR2 LQKENI. V gave up 3 bases and J gave up 8 bases, with 14 bases separating them. Variable domain in full (rest from reference TRBV18 and TRBJ1-6): NAGVMQNPRHLVRRRGQEARLRCSPMKGHSHVYWYRQLPEEGLKFMVYLQKENIIDESGMPKERFSAEFPKEGPSILRIQQVVRGDSAAYFCASSPSHSGDSPLHFGNGTRLTVT.

The CDR3 DNA sequence: TGTGCCATCAGTGTTGAGGAAAGGATAGGCGAAAAACTGTTTTTT. Residues: CAISVEERIGEKLFF. This chain links TRBV10-3 with TRBJ1-4; D is unclear. The CDR3 sequence is 15 residues long. V was pared by 4 bases and J by 8 bases, with 17 bases between. From germline, CDR1 is ENHRY and CDR2 SYGVKD.

J is TRBJ1-4 and V is TRBV7-9, with 8 positions matching TRBD1. V dropped 3 bases and J dropped 8; count of bases not matched to a gene: 8. CDR1 and CDR2 (germline): SEHNR, FQNEAQ (reference sequence). This CDR3 is 15 amino acids long. The CDR3 DNA is TGTGCCAGCAGCTTCGTGGACAGGGTGGGCGAAAAACTGTTTTTT. Protein product: CASSFVDRVGEKLFF. Based on the CDR3 plus reference TRBV7-9 and TRBJ1-4, the full variable domain is DTGVSQNPRHKITKRGQNVTFRCDPISEHNRLYWYRQTLGQGPEFLTYFQNEAQLEKSRLLSDRFSAERPKGSFSTLEIQRTEQGDSAMYLCASSFVDRVGEKLFFGSGTQLSVL.

This chain links TRBV23-1 with TRBJ1-5; tentatively, D is TRBD1 (6 bases). TRBV23-1 counts as an open reading frame of uncertain function. The CDR3 is made up of 15 amino acids. Trimming removed 0 bases from V and 3 bases from J, with 9 bases in between. The CDR3 loop reads CASSQSHRDNQPQHF. The DNA for the CDR3 is TGCGCCAGCAGTCAATCCCACAGGGACAATCAGCCCCAGCATTTT.

The rearrangement joins TRBV19 to TRBJ1-2; D is unclear. From germline, CDR1 is LNHDA and CDR2 SQIVND (reference sequence). This CDR3 has 14 amino acids. V was clipped by 6 bases and J by 6 bases, with 17 bases between them. The CDR3, as DNA: TGTGCCAGTAGCCCCAACGGGGAGGACGATGGCTACACCTTC. It specifies CASSPNGEDDGYTF.

The chain joins TRBV5-8 to TRBJ1-2, with a tentative D call TRBD1 (5 bases). Looked up from germline, CDR1 is SGHTS and CDR2 is YDEGEE. V lost 5 bases to trimming and J lost 6 bases, with 20 bases between them. The CDR3 has 15 residues. This CDR3 reads CASRAKGAGNHGYTF. The CDR3 nucleotides are TGTGCCAGCAGGGCAAAGGGCGCAGGGAACCATGGCTACACCTTC.

The chain employs TRBV5-1 and TRBJ1-2, with D possibly matching TRBD1 (6 bases). The CDR3 contains 14 residues. Per the germline V gene, CDR1 is SGHRS and CDR2 is YFSETQ. Trimming pared 6 bases from V and 2 bases from J, leaving 14 bases between. CDR3 sequence reads: CASTEQGSNYGYTF. Written as DNA, the CDR3 is TGCGCCAGCACCGAACAGGGATCCAACTATGGCTACACCTTC. The full variable domain, in which reference TRBV5-1 and TRBJ1-2 provide the parts outside the CDR3, is KAGVTQTPRYLIKTRGQQVTLSCSPISGHRSVSWYQQTPGQGLQFLFEYFSETQRNKGNFPGRFSGRQFSNSRSEMNVSTLELGDSALYLCASTEQGSNYGYTFGSGTRLTVV.

The chain has TRBV5-6 and TRBJ2-3, with 14 bases matching TRBD2. Germline V lookup: CDR1 SGHDT, CDR2 YYEEEE. The CDR3 has 17 amino acids. Germline trimming cut 4 bases from V and 6 bases from J; bases unmatched to any gene: 10. The CDR3 loop reads CASSLRTSGGFRDTQYF. The CDR3 DNA sequence: TGTGCCAGCAGCCTTCGGACTAGCGGGGGGTTCAGGGATACGCAGTATTTT.

CDR3 sequence (DNA): TGTGCCAGCAGCCGCCAGCCGCAGGGATTGACCGGGGAGCTGTTTTTT. This sequence encodes CASSRQPQGLTGELFF. The rearrangement uses TRBV11-2 and TRBJ2-2; a weak D match, TRBD1 (5 bases). Looked up from germline, CDR1 is SGHAT and CDR2 is FQNNGV. V was trimmed by 5 bases and J by 5 bases, leaving 18 bases between them. This CDR3 spans 16 amino acids.

V gene TRBV4-3 combines with J gene TRBJ2-7; D remains ambiguous. With 0 bases removed from V and 5 bases from J, the gap between germline ends came to 11 bases. The CDR3 runs 14 residues. CDR1 and CDR2 from the germline V gene are LGHNA and YSLEER. CDR3: CASSQDTRFHEQYF. The CDR3 DNA reads TGCGCCAGCAGCCAAGATACGAGGTTCCACGAGCAGTACTTC.

Points on this clone: In the same sample, other DNA sequences code for this CDR3. The chain is built from TRBV7-9 and TRBJ2-5, with a tentative D call TRBD1 (6 bases). The germline CDR1 and CDR2 sequences are SEHNR and FQNEAQ (reference sequence). The CDR3 sequence is 14 residues long. V was trimmed by 4 bases and J by 2 bases, leaving 11 bases between them. This chain's CDR3 is CASSSYRDQETQYF. The CDR3 DNA reads TGTGCCAGCAGCTCGTACAGGGATCAAGAGACCCAGTACTTC.

In its sample, this clone was seen a few times. V and J are TRBV28 and TRBJ1-5; D possibly corresponds to TRBD1 (5 bases). V was pared by 2 bases and J by 4 bases, with 9 bases between. This CDR3 spans 14 amino acids. Germline V gives CDR1 MDHEN, CDR2 SYDVKM. CDR3 residues: CASSLPDTNQPQHF. The CDR3 DNA reads TGTGCCAGCAGTTTACCGGACACTAATCAGCCCCAGCATTTT.